Listed below are T cell receptor beta chains from one sample, sequenced in a study of cytomegalovirus exposure and HLA in healthy donors. Assay used: immunoSEQ multiplex PCR; TCRdb lists only in-frame clones, some missing. The sample includes around 100,000 clones, around 66% seen only once; the top ten take under 5%. The sequenced sample consisted of PBMCs. The source is a man aged 25 to 40 in good health and CMV-seronegative. Both conserved end residues are part of each CDR3. The order of the fields is CDR3 DNA, CDR3 protein, V gene, D gene, J gene, clone size. The D gene is left open where the match is weak. Only some rows state a clone size, as once, few, many or a class for expanded clones.

cdr3_nt: TGTGCCAGCAGCTTAGTCAGCTCTGGAAACACCATATATTTT; cdr3_aa: CASSLVSSGNTIYF; v_call: TRBV7-2; d_call: .; j_call: TRBJ1-3; clone_size: .
cdr3_nt: TGTGCCAGCAGCGTAGAGTACAGCTCCTACGAGCAGTACTTC; cdr3_aa: CASSVEYSSYEQYF; v_call: TRBV9; d_call: .; j_call: TRBJ2-7; clone_size: .
cdr3_nt: TGTGCCAGCAGCTTAGGAGGGCTCGGCTATGGCTACACCTTC; cdr3_aa: CASSLGGLGYGYTF; v_call: TRBV5-6; d_call: .; j_call: TRBJ1-2; clone_size: .
cdr3_nt: TGTGCCAGCAGCTTAGTAGGGACTAGCGGGAGCACAGATACGCAGTATTTT; cdr3_aa: CASSLVGTSGSTDTQYF; v_call: TRBV7-2; d_call: TRBD2; j_call: TRBJ2-3; clone_size: .
cdr3_nt: TGTGCCAGCAGTTTAGAGGTGTCGAGCTCCTACGAGCAGTACTTC; cdr3_aa: CASSLEVSSSYEQYF; v_call: TRBV28; d_call: .; j_call: TRBJ2-7; clone_size: .
cdr3_nt: TGCGCCAGCAGCCGAACACAGGGGTTCTATGGCTACACCTTC; cdr3_aa: CASSRTQGFYGYTF; v_call: TRBV4-3; d_call: TRBD1; j_call: TRBJ1-2; clone_size: few
cdr3_nt: TGTGCCAGCAGCTTAGGGGGCGGGGGGGTATTCGACGAGCAGTACTTC; cdr3_aa: CASSLGGGGVFDEQYF; v_call: TRBV28; d_call: TRBD2; j_call: TRBJ2-7; clone_size: .
cdr3_nt: TGTGCCAGCAGCCCCCTGGGAGGGGGCTACGAGCAGTACTTC; cdr3_aa: CASSPLGGGYEQYF; v_call: TRBV7-3; d_call: .; j_call: TRBJ2-7; clone_size: few
cdr3_nt: TGTGCCAGCAGCAAAGCGCAAGGGAGGAGGAGGGCTCAAGAGAGGAAAAACATTCAGTACTTC; cdr3_aa: CASSKAQGRRRAQERKNIQYF; v_call: TRBV21-1; d_call: .; j_call: TRBJ2-4; clone_size: .
cdr3_nt: TGTGCCAGCAGCCTAGGACAGGGCTCGGGGAAGGCGGAGCAGTACTTC; cdr3_aa: CASSLGQGSGKAEQYF; v_call: TRBV7-8; d_call: TRBD1; j_call: TRBJ2-7; clone_size: few
cdr3_nt: TGTGCCAGCAGCGTCGGACAGGGGCGAAGCACAGATACGCAGTATTTT; cdr3_aa: CASSVGQGRSTDTQYF; v_call: TRBV9; d_call: TRBD1; j_call: TRBJ2-3; clone_size: .
cdr3_nt: TGTGCCAGCAAGGTTGTGGGGGCTTATGGCTACACCTTC; cdr3_aa: CASKVVGAYGYTF; v_call: TRBV28; d_call: .; j_call: TRBJ1-2; clone_size: .
cdr3_nt: TGCGCCAGCAGCCAACCCGGACAGAAACCCATGAACACTGAAGCTTTCTTT; cdr3_aa: CASSQPGQKPMNTEAFF; v_call: TRBV4-1; d_call: .; j_call: TRBJ1-1; clone_size: .
cdr3_nt: TGTGCCAGCAGGACGAACAGCTTAAGTGGAAACACCATATATTTT; cdr3_aa: CASRTNSLSGNTIYF; v_call: TRBV6-5; d_call: .; j_call: TRBJ1-3; clone_size: .
cdr3_nt: TGTGCCAGCGGCTTAACACTAGACAATGAGCAGTTCTTC; cdr3_aa: CASGLTLDNEQFF; v_call: TRBV7-3; d_call: .; j_call: TRBJ2-1; clone_size: .
cdr3_nt: TGTGCCTGGAGCCATGGACTAGCGGGAGAGGATGAGCAGTTCTTC; cdr3_aa: CAWSHGLAGEDEQFF; v_call: TRBV30; d_call: TRBD2; j_call: TRBJ2-1; clone_size: .
cdr3_nt: TGTGCCAGCAGCTTAAGTCCCGGCAATGAGCAGTTCTTC; cdr3_aa: CASSLSPGNEQFF; v_call: TRBV7-3; d_call: .; j_call: TRBJ2-1; clone_size: few
cdr3_nt: TGCGCCAGCAGCTTAACTCAACAGGGTTACGAGCAGTACTTC; cdr3_aa: CASSLTQQGYEQYF; v_call: TRBV5-1; d_call: .; j_call: TRBJ2-7; clone_size: .
cdr3_nt: TGTGCCAGCAGGCCTAAGGGACAGCGAAATGAAAAACTGTTTTTT; cdr3_aa: CASRPKGQRNEKLFF; v_call: TRBV27; d_call: TRBD1; j_call: TRBJ1-4; clone_size: few
cdr3_nt: TGTGCCAGTAGTATAGAGGTTGGGCGGGGTAGTGACACTGAAGCTTTCTTT; cdr3_aa: CASSIEVGRGSDTEAFF; v_call: TRBV19; d_call: .; j_call: TRBJ1-1; clone_size: .
cdr3_nt: TGTGCCAGCCGCCCGTCAGGCTCTGGAAACACCATATATTTT; cdr3_aa: CASRPSGSGNTIYF; v_call: TRBV18; d_call: .; j_call: TRBJ1-3; clone_size: .
cdr3_nt: TGTGCCAGCAGTGGGGACAGGGATCACCAGAGCTCCTACAATGAGCAGTTCTTC; cdr3_aa: CASSGDRDHQSSYNEQFF; v_call: TRBV25-1; d_call: TRBD1; j_call: TRBJ2-1; clone_size: few
cdr3_nt: TGTGCCAGCAGCTTAGACGGTAACTCCTACAATGAGCAGTTCTTC; cdr3_aa: CASSLDGNSYNEQFF; v_call: TRBV7-9; d_call: .; j_call: TRBJ2-1; clone_size: .
cdr3_nt: TGTGCCAGCAGCTTAGGCGGGCCAAGACTGTATTTT; cdr3_aa: CASSLGGPRLYF; v_call: TRBV7-2; d_call: .; j_call: TRBJ2-3; clone_size: .
cdr3_nt: TGTGCTAGCAGCCCAGATGGAAACACCATATATTTT; cdr3_aa: CASSPDGNTIYF; v_call: TRBV7-7; d_call: .; j_call: TRBJ1-3; clone_size: .
cdr3_nt: TGTGCCAGCAGTTTAGCGGGACAGACTAGCACAGATACGCAGTATTTT; cdr3_aa: CASSLAGQTSTDTQYF; v_call: TRBV27; d_call: .; j_call: TRBJ2-3; clone_size: .
cdr3_nt: TGCGCCAGCAGCCATCCCGGGACAGGCTATGGCTACACCTTC; cdr3_aa: CASSHPGTGYGYTF; v_call: TRBV4-1; d_call: TRBD1; j_call: TRBJ1-2; clone_size: .
cdr3_nt: TGTGCCAGCAGTGATGGGACTAGCGGCTACAATGAGCAGTTCTTC; cdr3_aa: CASSDGTSGYNEQFF; v_call: TRBV6-1; d_call: TRBD2; j_call: TRBJ2-1; clone_size: few
cdr3_nt: TGTGCCAGTAGACTACTAGCGGGAGGCTCCGGGGAGCTGTTTTTT; cdr3_aa: CASRLLAGGSGELFF; v_call: TRBV19; d_call: TRBD2; j_call: TRBJ2-2; clone_size: .